The 31 T cell receptor beta chains reported below all come from one sample, sequenced in a study of control samples from healthy donors and cancer patients (TCRdb year 2020). Library generation was performed with the immunoSEQ multiplex PCR assay. As stored in TCRdb, this immuneACCESS dataset retains in-frame rearrangements with V and J assigned. A fraction of the clones does not appear; measured against another copy, unresolved V genes explain less than half of the discrepancy, and the remainder lacks a known reason. A total of approximately 70,000 clones appear in this sample, 75% to 85% of them only once. 15% to 18% of the sample is held by the ten biggest clonotypes. Sequencing was carried out using blood. The receptors were sampled from a man aged 55 to 69 in good health.

The rearrangement uses TRBV19 and TRBJ2-5, with D unclear. The V gene lost 3 bases and the J gene lost 5 bases, with 13 bases spanning the gap. The CDR3 contains 14 residues. Per germline, CDR1 LNHDA and CDR2 SQIVND (reference sequence). The CDR3 region has the DNA TGTGCCAGTAGTATCGGCCCCGGGCGGGAGACCCAGTACTTC. The encoded protein is CASSIGPGRETQYF.

This clone appeared a single time. The chain links TRBV3-1 (or the pseudogene TRBV3-2) to TRBJ1-5; a possible D gene is TRBD1 (6 bases). Trimming stripped 1 base from V and 0 bases from J, with 10 bases between. The CDR3 totals 16 residues. Germline V CDR1 and CDR2: LGHDT, YNNKEL (reference sequence). CDR3 DNA sequence: TGTGCCAGCAGCCAAGGGGGACATAATAGCAATCAGCCCCAGCATTTT. Translated, it gives CASSQGGHNSNQPQHF.

This sequence joins TRBV5-4 and TRBJ2-2, with 7 bases that match TRBD2. The CDR3 covers 15 residues. Germline-derived CDR1 and CDR2 are SGHNT and YYREEE (reference sequence). The junction had 3 bases not matched to a gene; V was cut back by 4 bases and J by 0 bases. The CDR3 loop is CASSPGGANTGELFF. CDR3 coding DNA: TGTGCCAGCAGCCCTGGGGGGGCGAACACCGGGGAGCTGTTTTTT. Full variable domain (outside the CDR3, taken from reference TRBV5-4 and TRBJ2-2): ETGVTQSPTHLIKTRGQQVTLRCSSQSGHNTVSWYQQALGQGPQFIFQYYREEENGRGNFPPRFSGLQFPNYSSELNVNALELDDSALYLCASSPGGANTGELFFGEGSRLTVL.

The chain employs TRBV14 and TRBJ2-7, with TRBD1 as a possible D gene (5 bases). The length of the CDR3 is 15 residues. CDR1 and CDR2 from the germline V gene are SGHDN and FVKESK. Trimming removed 2 bases at V and 2 bases at J, with 13 bases between. CDR3 protein: CASSQFIDRPYEQYF. DNA for the CDR3: TGTGCCAGCAGCCAATTTATAGACAGACCCTACGAGCAGTACTTC. The whole variable domain, remainder taken from reference TRBV14 and TRBJ2-7, is EAGVTQFPSHSVIEKGQTVTLRCDPISGHDNLYWYRRVMGKEIKFLLHFVKESKQDESGMPNNRFLAERTGGTYSTLKVQPAELEDSGVYFCASSQFIDRPYEQYFGPGTRLTVT.

This sequence joins TRBV6-4 and TRBJ2-1; 9 bases are a match to TRBD1. The germline gives CDR1 MRHNA, CDR2 SNTAGT. CDR3 length equals 16 residues. Germline trimming cut 0 bases from V and 7 bases from J; bases unmatched to any gene: 7. The CDR3 reads CASSDSATGGLNEQFF. CDR3 DNA sequence: TGTGCCAGCAGTGACTCCGCGACAGGGGGTTTGAATGAGCAGTTCTTC.

The CDR3 region has the DNA TGTGCCACCAGCAGAGATCTGGCTAGCGGGACCCCGAGCTCCTACAATGAGCAGTTCTTC. It is translated as CATSRDLASGTPSSYNEQFF. The rearrangement links TRBV15 to TRBJ2-1, with 9 bases lining up with TRBD2. Trimming cost V 0 bases and J 0 bases; bases outside gene matches: 12. Germline CDR1 is LNHNV and CDR2 is YYDKDF (reference sequence). The CDR3 covers 20 residues.

V usage is TRBV7-2 and J usage is TRBJ2-5; TRBD2 matches 9 bases. The trim removed 3 bases at V and 4 bases at J, leaving 3 bases unmatched. Germline CDR1 reads SGHTA; CDR2 reads FQGNSA. The CDR3 sequence is 14 residues long. The CDR3 protein is CASSFSGSSETQYF. CDR3 DNA sequence: TGTGCCAGCAGCTTTAGCGGGAGTTCAGAGACCCAGTACTTC.

This chain links TRBV28 with TRBJ1-5, with D perhaps matching TRBD1 (6 bases). The V and J ends lost 3 bases and 10 bases respectively, with 13 bases between them. Germline V gene data show CDR1 as MDHEN and CDR2 as SYDVKM. The CDR3 totals 13 residues. The CDR3 here is CASSFGGARPQHF. Written as DNA, the CDR3 is TGTGCCAGCAGTTTCGGGGGGGCCCGACCCCAGCATTTT. Combining the CDR3 with reference TRBV28 and TRBJ1-5 gives the whole variable domain DVKVTQSSRYLVKRTGEKVFLECVQDMDHENMFWYRQDPGLGLRLIYFSYDVKMKEKGDIPEGYSVSREKKERFSLILESASTNQTSMYLCASSFGGARPQHFGDGTRLSIL.

Notes on this clone: Additional DNA sequences in this sample encode the identical CDR3. The chain is built from TRBV30 and TRBJ2-3; the match to TRBD2 covers 9 bases. J was trimmed by 3 bases and V by 4 bases; bases with no gene match: 8. Germline lookup yields CDR1 GTSNPN and CDR2 SVGIG (reference sequence). This CDR3 spans 15 amino acids. CDR3 sequence: CAWTRGGGETDTQYF. CDR3 bases: TGTGCCTGGACGCGGGGCGGGGGGGAGACAGATACGCAGTATTTT.

This sequence joins TRBV20-1 and TRBJ1-5; TRBD1 aligns across 7 bases. The V and J ends lost 3 bases and 1 base, in that order; junction bases with no gene match: 12. The germline CDR1 and CDR2 sequences are DFQATT and SNEGSKA (reference sequence). The CDR3 has 17 residues. In DNA form, the CDR3 reads TGCAGTGCTAGTATTTTTCAGGGGGTTACGAGCAATCAGCCCCAGCATTTT. This codes for CSASIFQGVTSNQPQHF.

The chain uses TRBV9 and TRBJ1-1; D remains unclear. Trimming pared 4 bases from V and 0 bases from J, leaving 7 bases between. This CDR3 spans 13 amino acids. CDR1 is SGDLS, CDR2 YYNGEE, per germline. CDR3 bases: TGTGCCAGCAGCCTCACTCTGAACACTGAAGCTTTCTTT. Amino acid sequence: CASSLTLNTEAFF. Complete variable domain (other parts from reference TRBV9 and TRBJ1-1): DSGVTQTPKHLITATGQRVTLRCSPRSGDLSVYWYQQSLDQGLQFLIQYYNGEERAKGNILERFSAQQFPDLHSELNLSSLELGDSALYFCASSLTLNTEAFFGQGTRLTVV.

The rearrangement joins TRBV4-3 to TRBJ1-1, with unresolved D. CDR1 is LGHNA and CDR2 is YSLEER in the germline V gene. The CDR3 loop spans 13 amino acids. Trimming removed 1 base at V and 6 bases at J, with 9 bases between. CDR3 residues: CASSQVLGAEAFF. DNA of the CDR3: TGCGCCAGCAGCCAAGTTTTGGGCGCTGAAGCTTTCTTT.

This chain joins TRBV5-5 and TRBJ2-1; a possible D gene is TRBD1 (6 bases). V lost 4 bases and J lost 6, with 14 bases in between. This CDR3 region has 14 residues. The germline CDR1 and CDR2 sequences are SGHKS and YYEKEE (reference sequence). This chain's CDR3 is CASSTGTWSNEQFF. CDR3 bases: TGTGCCAGCAGCACCGGGACATGGAGCAATGAGCAGTTCTTC.

The chain carries TRBV6-5 and TRBJ2-7; TRBD1 agrees at 11 bases. The ends lost 5 bases at V and 4 bases at J; junction bases unmatched: 7. In germline, CDR1 is MNHEY, CDR2 SVGAGI. The CDR3 length is 15 residues. The CDR3 region is CASSNPGQGGYEQYF. The CDR3 nucleotides are TGTGCCAGCAGTAACCCGGGACAGGGGGGTTACGAGCAGTACTTC.

The rearrangement joins TRBV7-2 to TRBJ1-1, with 10 bases that match TRBD1. CDR1 SGHTA and CDR2 FQGNSA come from the germline V gene. Germline trimming cut 5 bases from V and 4 bases from J; bases unmatched to any gene: 16. This CDR3 comprises 18 residues. The CDR3 region has the DNA TGTGCCAGCAGCCGGGCCCGGGACAGGGGCTTATTGGGCACTGAAGCTTTCTTT. Its translation: CASSRARDRGLLGTEAFF.

This clone has just a few counts. In nucleotides, the CDR3 is TGTGCCAGCACCCCGGGGGGACAGGGAAAGTTCTTC. Translating gives CASTPGGQGKFF. The rearrangement uses TRBV6-6 and TRBJ2-1; 9 bases agree with TRBD1. Losses at the gene ends were 7 bases for V and 14 bases for J; bases not matched to a gene: 9. The germline V gene encodes CDR1 MNHNY and CDR2 SVGAGI (reference sequence). The CDR3 sequence is 12 residues long.

This chain joins TRBV30 and TRBJ2-1; maybe TRBD2 (6 bases). This CDR3 comprises 15 residues. The ends were cut back, 3 bases at V and 1 base at J, with 13 bases in the middle. Germline V gene data show CDR1 as GTSNPN and CDR2 as SVGIG (reference sequence). The CDR3: CAWSRYGGSYNEQFF. The CDR3 DNA is TGTGCCTGGAGCCGTTACGGGGGATCCTACAATGAGCAGTTCTTC.

The chain links TRBV15 to TRBJ1-5; 7 bases are shared with TRBD1. The CDR3 sequence is 15 residues long. Germline-derived CDR1 and CDR2 are LNHNV and YYDKDF (reference sequence). J lost 6 bases, V lost 4 bases, and 9 bases had no gene match. CDR3 bases: TGTGCCACCAGCAAGGACAGGCCACGGGGTCAGCCCCAGCATTTT. This codes for CATSKDRPRGQPQHF.

The V call is TRBV27, the J call TRBJ1-1; D is uncertain. The CDR3 contains 16 residues. Trimming left V 2 bases short and J 1 base short, with 14 bases between. Germline CDR1 and CDR2: MNHEY and SMNVEV (reference sequence). In nucleotides, the CDR3 is TGTGCCAGCAGTTTAGGGCGTGGGGTTGGGAACACTGAAGCTTTCTTT. Its translation: CASSLGRGVGNTEAFF.

This chain uses TRBV5-5 with TRBJ1-2, with TRBD1 identical over 9 bases. This CDR3 region has 14 residues. Per germline, CDR1 SGHKS and CDR2 YYEKEE (reference sequence). The J segment lost 4 bases and the V segment lost 5 bases, leaving 6 bases of the junction unmatched. CDR3 DNA: TGTGCCAGCAGACCGACAGGGGGTCCCTATGGCTACACCTTC. Amino acids: CASRPTGGPYGYTF.

As regards this clone: The junction does not match germline at one end; this may be a read error. V and J are TRBV3-1 (or the pseudogene TRBV3-2) and TRBJ2-1, with D maybe TRBD1 (6 bases). The germline gives CDR1 LGHDT, CDR2 YNNKEL (reference sequence). This CDR3 has 15 amino acids. The CDR3 reads CTSSLSRQVISEQFF. In DNA, the CDR3 is TGTACCAGCAGCCTCTCCCGACAGGTCATTTCTGAGCAGTTCTTC.

The chain links TRBV19 to TRBJ2-4; D might be TRBD2 (6 bases). CDR1 and CDR2 from the germline V gene are LNHDA and SQIVND (reference sequence). With 7 bases removed from V and 7 bases from J, the gap between germline ends came to 14 bases. The CDR3 covers 13 residues. CDR3 sequence (DNA): TGTGCCAGTACCCCGGGGGAAGGTAACATTCAGTACTTC. Protein: CASTPGEGNIQYF.

The chain joins TRBV5-5 to TRBJ2-5; 8 nucleotides match TRBD1. Looked up from germline, CDR1 is SGHKS and CDR2 is YYEKEE (reference sequence). There are 16 residues in the CDR3. Trimming cost V 2 bases and J 5 bases; bases outside gene matches: 11. The CDR3 DNA reads TGTGCCAGCAGCTTCCGCGTGACAGGGGCTGAGGAGACCCAGTACTTC. It yields the protein CASSFRVTGAEETQYF.

The chain uses TRBV15 and TRBJ2-5; TRBD2 matches at 12 bases. Germline CDR1 LNHNV, CDR2 YYDKDF (reference sequence). The CDR3 has 15 residues. The V segment lost 4 bases and the J segment 5 bases; nucleotides outside the gene matches: 5. CDR3 nucleotides: TGTGCCACCAGCACATGGACTAGCGGGGACGAGACCCAGTACTTC. It yields the protein CATSTWTSGDETQYF.

The chain joins TRBV5-6 to TRBJ2-5; D is perhaps TRBD1 (5 bases). This CDR3 has 13 residues. Trimming pared 0 bases from V and 2 bases from J, leaving 5 bases between. In germline, CDR1 is SGHDT, CDR2 YYEEEE. The CDR3 is CASSLGQQETQYF. The CDR3 DNA reads as TGTGCCAGCAGCTTGGGACAGCAAGAGACCCAGTACTTC.

The chain is built from TRBV29-1 and TRBJ2-3; 11 positions agree with TRBD2. The CDR3 runs to 20 residues. The germline V gene encodes CDR1 SQVTM and CDR2 ANQGSEA. V was pared by 1 base and J by 0 bases, with 15 bases of the junction left unmatched. The CDR3 spells CSVEAFPGTSGVFSTDTQYF. CDR3 sequence (DNA): TGCAGCGTTGAAGCCTTTCCCGGGACTAGCGGAGTTTTTAGCACAGATACGCAGTATTTT.

The V gene is TRBV3-1 (or the pseudogene TRBV3-2), the J gene TRBJ1-2; tentative D call: TRBD1 (5 bases). V lost 4 bases and J 4 bases, leaving 10 bases between the germline ends. The germline gives CDR1 LGHDT, CDR2 YNNKEL (reference sequence). The CDR3 totals 13 residues. The CDR3 loop is CASSRGAGYGYTF. The CDR3 bases are TGTGCCAGCAGCCGTGGGGCTGGCTATGGCTACACCTTC.

This clone was detected a few times. CDR3 coding DNA: TGCAGCGTTGGAATAGCGAGTAGTCGCTCCTACAATGAGCAGTTCTTC. Encoded protein: CSVGIASSRSYNEQFF. The chain has TRBV29-1 and TRBJ2-1; weak D call: TRBD2 (5 bases). CDR1 SQVTM and CDR2 ANQGSEA come from the germline V gene. V was pared by 4 bases and J by 0 bases, with 16 bases between. CDR3 length equals 16 residues.

A single count supports this clone. This chain uses TRBV7-9 with TRBJ2-7; D gene ambiguous. Trimming shortened V by 1 base and J by 10 bases, and 20 bases separated the two germline ends. Germline V gene data show CDR1 as SEHNR and CDR2 as FQNEAQ (reference sequence). The CDR3 length is 15 residues. The DNA for the CDR3 is TGTGCCAGCAGCTTAGACCCCAGAATGAAAAATGGACAGTACTTC. This translates into CASSLDPRMKNGQYF.

This chain links TRBV7-9 with TRBJ2-1, with 9 bases identical to TRBD2. This CDR3 comprises 15 residues. After removal of 4 bases from V and 6 bases from J, the junction contained 7 bases not matched to a gene. Germline V gene lookup returns CDR1 SEHNR and CDR2 FQNEAQ (reference sequence). The CDR3 loop is CASSSVPGLANEQFF. CDR3 nucleotides: TGTGCCAGCAGCTCAGTCCCGGGACTAGCCAATGAGCAGTTCTTC. The full variable domain, rest sourced from reference TRBV7-9 and TRBJ2-1, is DTGVSQNPRHKITKRGQNVTFRCDPISEHNRLYWYRQTLGQGPEFLTYFQNEAQLEKSRLLSDRFSAERPKGSFSTLEIQRTEQGDSAMYLCASSSVPGLANEQFFGPGTRLTVL.

This clone was seen just once. The CDR3 protein is CASSAGERGRTGELFF. Written as DNA, the CDR3 is TGTGCCAGCAGCGCCGGGGAGCGGGGTCGCACCGGGGAGCTGTTTTTT. The chain combines TRBV9 with TRBJ2-2, with 7 bases matching TRBD2. The CDR3 is made up of 16 amino acids. The V segment lost 3 bases and the J segment 4 bases; nucleotides outside the gene matches: 9. CDR1 and CDR2 (germline): SGDLS, YYNGEE.